These 20 T cell receptor beta chains came from one sample sequenced in a study of cytomegalovirus exposure and HLA in healthy donors. Sequenced by immunoSEQ multiplex PCR; TCRdb stores in-frame clones only, minus some. The sample consists of tens of thousands of clones, 80% to 85% of them appearing once. The sequenced sample was PBMCs. These receptors came from a woman between 18 and 29 years old in good health and CMV-seropositive.

The sample holds one count of this clone. The V and J genes are TRBV27 and TRBJ1-2; weak D call: TRBD1 (6 bases). V lost 5 bases and J 5 bases, leaving 12 bases between the germline ends. There are 13 residues in the CDR3. Germline V lookup: CDR1 MNHEY, CDR2 SMNVEV (reference sequence). The CDR3, as DNA: TGTGCCAGCAGTATACAGGGCCTGTATGGCTACACCTTC. This translates into CASSIQGLYGYTF.

The chain couples TRBV7-2 to TRBJ1-4; D is possibly TRBD1 (6 bases). Germline V gene sequence: CDR1 SGHTA, CDR2 FQGNSA. The length of the CDR3 is 13 residues. V lost 3 bases and J lost 8, with 10 bases in between. CDR3 sequence reads: CASSFQGWEKLFF. CDR3 DNA: TGTGCCAGCAGCTTCCAGGGGTGGGAAAAACTGTTTTTT.

In this sample, this clone turned up a few times. This rearrangement joins TRBV7-8 to TRBJ1-3, with D unresolved. Germline V CDR1 and CDR2: SGHVS, FQNEAQ. V lost 1 base and J 0 bases, leaving 10 bases between the germline ends. CDR3 length: 16 residues. The CDR3 region has the DNA TGTGCCAGCAGCTTAGGCGGTGGAGACTCTGGAAACACCATATATTTT. It codes for CASSLGGGDSGNTIYF.

The chain combines TRBV29-1 with TRBJ2-2; 9 bases agree with TRBD2. The CDR3 contains 14 residues. Germline lookup yields CDR1 SQVTM and CDR2 ANQGSEA. The trim removed 7 bases at V and 3 bases at J, leaving 6 bases unmatched. The CDR3 here is CSALAGPDTGELFF. The CDR3, as DNA: TGCAGCGCTCTAGCGGGACCCGACACCGGGGAGCTGTTTTTT.

Of note for this clone: Sequence at one end of the junction differs from germline and may be a read error. The gene calls are TRBV5-1 and TRBJ1-1; 7 bases are a match to TRBD1. CDR1 is SGHRS, CDR2 YFSETQ, per germline. The CDR3 covers 16 residues. The chain's CDR3 is CASSREGARGNAEAFF. In DNA, the CDR3 is TGCGCCAGCAGCCGCGAGGGGGCGCGAGGGAACGCTGAAGCTTTCTTT.

V and J are TRBV6-5 and TRBJ2-7, with 11 bases aligning to TRBD2. CDR1 is MNHEY and CDR2 is SVGAGI in the germline V gene. The CDR3 is 15 residues long. Trimming cost V 0 bases and J 2 bases; bases outside gene matches: 0. The CDR3 sequence is CASSYSLAGAYEQYF. CDR3 in DNA: TGTGCCAGCAGTTACTCACTAGCGGGAGCCTACGAGCAGTACTTC.

J is TRBJ1-3 and V is TRBV4-2, with 7 positions matching TRBD1. The V gene end was trimmed by 0 bases and the J gene end by 4 bases; junction bases not matched to a gene: 6. CDR1 is LGHNA, CDR2 YNFKEQ, per germline. The CDR3 runs to 16 residues. The CDR3, as DNA: TGTGCCAGCAGCCAAGAAACCCACAGGGGCGGAAACACCATATATTTT. Amino acids: CASSQETHRGGNTIYF.

The chain recombines TRBV27 with TRBJ1-2; D possibly corresponds to TRBD1 (6 bases). The V gene lost 5 bases and the J gene lost 4 bases, with 14 bases spanning the gap. The CDR3 is 14 amino acids. Germline lookup yields CDR1 MNHEY and CDR2 SMNVEV (reference sequence). The CDR3 DNA reads TGTGCCAGCAGTCCGACGACAGGAGCCTATGGCTACACCTTC. Protein sequence: CASSPTTGAYGYTF.

V usage is TRBV6-5 and J usage is TRBJ2-6; possibly TRBD2 for D (5 bases). The V end lost 10 bases, the J end lost 13 bases, and 23 bases lay between the germline ends. Germline V gene lookup returns CDR1 MNHEY and CDR2 SVGAGI. The CDR3 extends over 14 amino acids. CDR3 DNA sequence: TGTGCCACTTCGGACGGTACTCTGGGAGTGGTCCTGACTTTC. Encoded protein: CATSDGTLGVVLTF.

This clone was recorded once. The chain has TRBV18 and TRBJ2-5; 7 bases are a match to TRBD1. The DNA end lines up better with TRBJ2-7; the J call may be wrong. This CDR3 contains 14 residues. Germline V lookup: CDR1 KGHSH, CDR2 LQKENI. The CDR3, as DNA: TGTGCCAGCTCAAAGGGGGCCGCGACCTACGAGCAGTACTTC. It codes for CASSKGAATYEQYF.

This clone was counted between two and nine times. The J gene is TRBJ1-6, the V gene TRBV4-2; D is undetermined. With 0 bases removed from V and 10 bases from J, the gap between germline ends came to 16 bases. Germline V CDR1 and CDR2: LGHNA, YNFKEQ. The CDR3 covers 16 residues. The CDR3 reads CASSQDVAPIGSPLHF. The CDR3 nucleotides are TGTGCCAGCAGCCAAGATGTAGCCCCAATCGGGTCACCCCTCCACTTT.

CDR3 sequence: CASSKGPAGELFF. CDR3 in DNA: TGTGCCAGTAGTAAGGGGCCAGCCGGGGAGCTGTTTTTT. The chain couples TRBV19 to TRBJ2-2; D might be TRBD1 (5 bases). From germline, CDR1 is LNHDA and CDR2 SQIVND (reference sequence). Trimming stripped 4 bases from V and 6 bases from J, with 9 bases between. This CDR3 spans 13 amino acids.

The chain is built from TRBV7-2 and TRBJ1-2; weak D call: TRBD1 (5 bases). Per the germline V gene, CDR1 is SGHTA and CDR2 is FQGNSA. V was trimmed by 1 base and J by 2 bases, leaving 17 bases between them. The CDR3 is made up of 17 amino acids. The CDR3 nucleotides are TGTGCCAGCAGCTTAGAACTGGGGCTCTCGAACAACTATGGCTACACCTTC. Translating gives CASSLELGLSNNYGYTF.

The chain links TRBV2 to TRBJ1-3; D is uncertain. The CDR3 extends over 11 amino acids. In germline, CDR1 is SNHLY, CDR2 FYNNEI. V was shortened by 4 bases and J by 6 bases, with 4 bases between the two germline ends. The CDR3, as DNA: TGTGCCAGCAGTGTCTTAAACACCATATATTTT. This sequence encodes CASSVLNTIYF.

The chain joins TRBV19 to TRBJ1-6, with 8 bases identical to TRBD1. The CDR3 has 15 amino acids. Per the germline V gene, CDR1 is LNHDA and CDR2 is SQIVND (reference sequence). V lost 4 bases, J lost 8 bases, and 7 bases stayed unmatched. The CDR3 sequence: CASSTIAGGDSPLHF. As DNA, the CDR3 is TGTGCCAGTAGTACAATTGCAGGGGGCGATTCACCCCTCCACTTT.

This clone occurred once. The J gene is TRBJ1-5, the V gene TRBV7-3; D ambiguous. The V end lost 0 bases, the J end lost 6 bases, and 6 bases lay between the germline ends. The CDR3 is 13 amino acids. CDR1 and CDR2 from the germline V gene are SGHTA and FQGTGA. The CDR3 spells CASSLTSGQPQHF. The CDR3 bases are TGTGCCAGCAGCTTAACCTCCGGTCAGCCCCAGCATTTT.

This rearrangement joins TRBV23-1 to TRBJ1-2, with 8 nucleotides matching TRBD1. TRBV23-1 is labeled an ORF, and its function is uncertain. V shed 1 base, J shed 0 bases, and the junction held 7 bases outside the gene matches. CDR3 length: 17 residues. The CDR3 protein is CASSQWDRKLANYGYTF. The CDR3 DNA reads TGCGCCAGCAGTCAATGGGACAGGAAGTTAGCTAACTATGGCTACACCTTC.

This chain connects TRBV7-2 to TRBJ2-3, with D possibly matching TRBD2 (6 bases). V was cut by 6 bases and J by 2 bases, with 12 bases left in between. The CDR3 runs to 14 residues. The germline gives CDR1 SGHTA, CDR2 FQGNSA. The CDR3 sequence: CASSSGLITDTQYF. CDR3 sequence (DNA): TGTGCCAGCAGTTCAGGACTAATCACAGATACGCAGTATTTT.

The chain links TRBV5-6 to TRBJ2-1, with 14 bases identical to TRBD2. V lost 6 bases and J lost 2; bases outside the gene matches: 7. Per germline, CDR1 SGHDT and CDR2 YYEEEE. This CDR3 is 17 amino acids long. This chain's CDR3 is CASNPVTSGGAYNEQFF. For the CDR3, the DNA is TGTGCCAGCAACCCAGTGACTAGCGGGGGGGCCTACAATGAGCAGTTCTTC.

This clone has a handful of counts. The V gene is TRBV5-6, the J gene TRBJ2-7; weak D call: TRBD2 (5 bases). Trimming left V 4 bases short and J 2 bases short, with 7 bases between. The length of the CDR3 is 12 residues. Per the germline V gene, CDR1 is SGHDT and CDR2 is YYEEEE. The CDR3 DNA reads TGTGCCAGCAGCCCGGGGACCTACGAGCAGTACTTC. Translating gives CASSPGTYEQYF.